These 9 T cell receptor beta chains were sequenced from one sample in a study of blood T cell repertoires in COVID-19. Profiled with immunoSEQ multiplex PCR; TCRdb holds only in-frame clones, not every one. The sample carries approximately 54,000 clones, 85% to 95% recorded once. Sequencing was done on a sample of peripheral blood. The receptors were gathered from a man between 50 and 59 years old with acute or convalescent COVID-19.

The gene calls are TRBV21-1 and TRBJ2-2; the table gives TRBD2 as D, unverified against the DNA. TRBV21-1 is a recognized pseudogene. The CDR3 has 17 amino acids. Here the CDR3 reads CASSKARTSGNTGELFF. The CDR3 nucleotides are TGTGCCAGCAGCAAAGCCCGGACTAGCGGTAACACCGGGGAGCTGTTTTTT.

J is TRBJ2-2 and V is TRBV5-1, with 10 positions matching TRBD2. The germline V gene has CDR1 SGHRS and CDR2 YFSETQ. The CDR3 covers 18 residues. The V segment lost 4 bases and the J segment 4 bases; nucleotides outside the gene matches: 13. This CDR3 is CASSQRRLAGAGTGELFF. The CDR3 nucleotides read TGCGCCAGCAGCCAGAGGCGGCTAGCGGGAGCAGGCACCGGGGAGCTGTTTTTT.

This CDR3 reads CSASQDFHEQFF. The CDR3 DNA follows: TGCAGTGCTAGTCAGGATTTCCATGAGCAGTTCTTC. The J gene is TRBJ2-1, the V gene TRBV20-1; no firm D call. There are 12 residues in the CDR3. Germline CDR1 DFQATT, CDR2 SNEGSKA (reference sequence). V gave up 3 bases and J gave up 8 bases, with 11 bases separating them.

The rearrangement links TRBV19 to TRBJ2-5, with 13 bases aligning to TRBD2. V lost 1 base and J lost 5; bases outside the gene matches: 10. Germline V CDR1 and CDR2: LNHDA, SQIVND (reference sequence). This CDR3 has 18 amino acids. This chain's CDR3 is CASSIGLAGGGQRETQYF. CDR3 coding DNA: TGTGCCAGTAGTATAGGACTAGCGGGAGGAGGACAACGGGAGACCCAGTACTTC.

This rearrangement joins TRBV15 to TRBJ1-3; a weak D match, TRBD1 (5 bases). CDR3 length: 13 amino acids. Trimming shortened V by 7 bases and J by 1 base, and 8 bases separated the two germline ends. The germline V gene encodes CDR1 LNHNV and CDR2 YYDKDF (reference sequence). The chain's CDR3 is CATKPGSGNTIYF. The DNA of the CDR3 is TGTGCCACCAAACCAGGGTCTGGAAACACCATATATTTT.

CDR3 sequence: CASRTGGLNEQYF. The CDR3 DNA is TGTGCCAGCAGAACAGGGGGACTCAACGAGCAGTACTTC. This chain joins TRBV2 and TRBJ2-7; the match to TRBD1 covers 8 bases. Per the germline V gene, CDR1 is SNHLY and CDR2 is FYNNEI. Trimming removed 6 bases from V and 5 bases from J; junction bases left unmatched: 6. There are 13 residues in the CDR3.

The J gene is TRBJ1-2, the V gene TRBV6-5; D is uncertain. Germline assignment: CDR1 MNHEY and CDR2 SVGAGI. The CDR3 totals 15 residues. V shed 0 bases and J shed 8 bases, with 16 bases lying between them. The CDR3 bases are TGTGCCAGCAGTTACTCGAGGTCTGTCGTAGGAGGCTACACCTTC. This sequence encodes CASSYSRSVVGGYTF.

This clone came up once. This chain connects TRBV6-1 to TRBJ1-6; 7 bases agree with TRBD1. The germline CDR1 and CDR2 sequences are MNHNS and SASEGT. With V trimmed by 2 bases and J by 9 bases, 1 base remained unmatched. The CDR3 is 13 amino acids. The CDR3 loop reads CASSETGVSPLHF. The CDR3 DNA sequence: TGTGCCAGCAGTGAAACAGGGGTTTCACCCCTCCACTTT.

The chain links TRBV5-1 to TRBJ2-2; D perhaps matches TRBD1 (5 bases). Trimming removed 0 bases at V and 6 bases at J, with 6 bases between. This CDR3 region has 13 residues. Germline values: CDR1 SGHRS, CDR2 YFSETQ. The CDR3 sequence: CASSLVGAGELFF. The CDR3, as DNA: TGCGCCAGCAGCTTGGTAGGGGCCGGGGAGCTGTTTTTT.